The rows below give T cell receptor beta chains drawn from one sample of a study of blood T cell repertoires in COVID-19. This table comes from immunoSEQ multiplex PCR, and its TCRdb copy is limited to in-frame clones, with some not included. The sample shows around 310,000 clones, over 70% of them seen only once. The sequencing input was PBMCs or T cells enriched from blood (not recorded which). All receptors derive from a man between 25 and 39 years old who had recovered from COVID-19. Each CDR3 is given with its conserved first and last residue. The D gene is left open where the match is weak. Size values are once, few and many counts, or a class for expanded clones, and some rows have none.

TGTGCCAGCAGCTTGGGGGGAAATGGCTACACCTTC	CASSLGGNGYTF	NA	NA	TRBV11-2	TRBJ1-2
TGTGCCAGCAGGGGACAGGGGATGAGTGGCTACACCTTC	CASRGQGMSGYTF	few	TRBD1	TRBV2	TRBJ1-2
TGTGCCACCAGTGATGGGACAGGGGGCGGTGTATACGAGCAGTACTTC	CATSDGTGGGVYEQYF	NA	TRBD1	TRBV24-1	TRBJ2-7
TGTGCCAGCAGCGTAGGGGACACCGAGAGGTTTGAGACCCAGTACTTC	CASSVGDTERFETQYF	NA	NA	TRBV9	TRBJ2-5
TGTGCCAGCAGCCCCAGGGGGAGGCAGATCCAAGAGACCCAGTACTTC	CASSPRGRQIQETQYF	NA	NA	TRBV11-2	TRBJ2-5
TGTGCCAGCAGCACTAGCGGAAGCGAGCAGTACTTC	CASSTSGSEQYF	NA	TRBD2	TRBV13	TRBJ2-7
TGTGCCAGCAGCGTAATGAGCGGGGAGGCCGGGGAGCTGTTTTTT	CASSVMSGEAGELFF	NA	TRBD2	TRBV9	TRBJ2-2
TGTGCCTGGAGTGTGGGGGGGAACACTGAAGCTTTCTTT	CAWSVGGNTEAFF	NA	NA	TRBV30	TRBJ1-1
TGTGCCAGCAGCTTAGCGGGGGGACCCTCCTACGAGCAGTACTTC	CASSLAGGPSYEQYF	NA	NA	TRBV7-9	TRBJ2-7
TGTGCCAGCAGTTCAGGAAGAGATGCGTACTTC	CASSSGRDAYF	NA	NA	TRBV28	TRBJ2-5